These T cell receptor beta chains were read from a single sample in a study of memory CD4+ T cells and cytomegalovirus serostatus. Only in-frame clones appear in the TCRdb table, and some are missing; sequencing was by immunoSEQ multiplex PCR. Of more than 45,000 clones in the sample, 80% to 90% were seen once. Sequenced sample: memory CD4+ T cells from blood. The source of these receptors is an adult in good health and CMV-seronegative. The conserved cysteine and the conserved F or W are not part of the CDR3 here. D genes are given only for firm matches.

TRBD1	TRBJ1-5	TRBV11-3	ARPTRAGGTYSNQPQH
-	TRBJ1-5	TRBV18	ASSARAPSGHASNQPQH
-	TRBJ1-1	TRBV5-6	ASISLEITGSVAF
-	TRBJ1-2	TRBV7-8	ASSLGPEYGYT
TRBD1	TRBJ1-3	TRBV4-3	ASSQDPQGGNTIY
-	TRBJ1-1	TRBV9	ASSVRADNTEAF
TRBD1	TRBJ1-3	TRBV25-1	ASSAGQGAGNTIY
TRBD2	TRBJ2-3	TRBV7-8	ASSPGLAELHSTDTQY
-	TRBJ1-2	TRBV5-5	ASSLEVFGDTYGYT
-	TRBJ1-5	TRBV7-6	ASSLAKNQPQH
-	TRBJ2-3	TRBV6-5	ATAKGPTGSDTQY
-	TRBJ2-2	TRBV19	ASSIDHGGRTGELF
-	TRBJ1-1	TRBV2	ATFMNTEAF
TRBD2	TRBJ2-5	TRBV5-4	ASSLAGGRRETQY
-	TRBJ1-4	TRBV5-8	ASSFGFGGTNEKLF
-	TRBJ2-7	TRBV6-5	ASSYIRERYEQY
-	TRBJ1-1	TRBV6-5	ASGRGIFTEAF
-	TRBJ1-1	TRBV18	ASSDRVSGTEAF
-	TRBJ1-2	TRBV18	ASSPPSVGLYGYT
TRBD1	TRBJ2-5	TRBV7-2	ASSLQGQGPSETQY
TRBD1	TRBJ2-4	TRBV7-8	ASSSISDRAKNIQY
-	TRBJ2-2	TRBV27	ASSLMNGELF
TRBD2	TRBJ2-7	TRBV28	ASSHTGTSGRGPAYEQY
-	TRBJ2-7	TRBV20-1	SARRGEQY
TRBD1	TRBJ1-5	TRBV5-8	ASSFPRVGGQRQPQH
-	TRBJ2-1	TRBV18	ASSPSIWSYNEQF